This TCR beta chain was observed in a study of T cell repertoires in cytomegalovirus infection. Across the study: Based on public TCR beta signatures, there were indications of CMV infection and of a matching HLA type. General study results and limits: Across the ex vivo response, the dominant clonotypes were HLA-C-restricted CMV-specific TCR beta clonotypes. Public TCR beta family frequency separated CMV-and-HLA carriers, including in an independent cohort.

V lost 5 bases, J lost 4 bases, and 13 bases lay in between. The length of the CDR3 is 14 residues. In germline, CDR1 is SGHTA, CDR2 FQGNSA. In TCRdb, the reads were re-called with MiXCR into one record per CDR3 protein. The table records approximately 250,000 distinct CDR3 sequences, around 8.7% of them present only once. This clonotype was observed at least ten times. No antigen is known for it. This receptor was taken from a human donor in good health (CMV status not recorded). Some clones in this sample may be carry-over from other donors' samples. The chain couples TRBV7-2 to TRBJ2-3; D unresolved. The sequencing input was PBMCs. This chain's CDR3 is CASSRDPGADTQYF. The CDR3 nucleotides read TGTGCCAGCAGCCGCGACCCGGGCGCAGATACGCAGTATTTT.